This T cell receptor (beta chain) was captured by sequencing in a study of blood T cell repertoires in COVID-19. The wider study: PBMCs, B-cell-depleted T cells, or T cells provided the cDNA or gDNA that made up the material.

Using immunoSEQ multiplex PCR, the repertoire was profiled, and TCRdb retains in-frame clones only, with some absent. This table has hundreds of thousands of clones, around 82% appearing once. This CDR3 contains 18 residues. Germline lookup yields CDR1 MNHEY and CDR2 SVGEGT. V was pared by 0 bases and J by 3 bases, with 10 bases of the junction left unmatched. Sequenced material: peripheral blood. The sequence was obtained from a woman aged 80 or older with acute or convalescent COVID-19. The rearrangement joins TRBV6-2 or TRBV6-3 to TRBJ1-5; the match to TRBD1 covers 8 bases. The DNA for the CDR3 is TGTGCCAGCAGTTACTCGATTCGGACAGGGTTCGACAATCAGCCCCAGCATTTT. Its translation is CASSYSIRTGFDNQPQHF.